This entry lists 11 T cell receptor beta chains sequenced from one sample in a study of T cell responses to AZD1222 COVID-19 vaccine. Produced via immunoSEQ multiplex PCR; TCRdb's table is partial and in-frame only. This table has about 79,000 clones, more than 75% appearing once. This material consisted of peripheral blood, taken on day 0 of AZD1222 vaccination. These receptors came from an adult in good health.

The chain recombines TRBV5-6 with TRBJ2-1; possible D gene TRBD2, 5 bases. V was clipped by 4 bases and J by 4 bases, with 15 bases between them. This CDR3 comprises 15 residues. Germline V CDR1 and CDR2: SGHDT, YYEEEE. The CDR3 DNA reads TGTGCCAGCAGCAGGACTCGGGGTCCTTACAATGAGCAGTTCTTC. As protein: CASSRTRGPYNEQFF.

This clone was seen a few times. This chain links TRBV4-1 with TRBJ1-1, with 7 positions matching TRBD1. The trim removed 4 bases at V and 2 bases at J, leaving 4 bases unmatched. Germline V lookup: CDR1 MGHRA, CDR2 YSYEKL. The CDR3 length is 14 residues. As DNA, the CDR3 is TGCGCCAGCAGCCCGACAGGGTCTAACACTGAAGCTTTCTTT. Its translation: CASSPTGSNTEAFF.

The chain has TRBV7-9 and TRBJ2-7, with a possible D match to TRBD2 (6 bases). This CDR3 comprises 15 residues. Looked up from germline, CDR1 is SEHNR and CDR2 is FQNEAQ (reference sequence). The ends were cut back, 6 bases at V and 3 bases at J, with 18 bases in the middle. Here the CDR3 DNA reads TGTGCCAGCAGATCAGGTGGGGGGAACGTCTACGAGCAGTACTTC. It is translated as CASRSGGGNVYEQYF.

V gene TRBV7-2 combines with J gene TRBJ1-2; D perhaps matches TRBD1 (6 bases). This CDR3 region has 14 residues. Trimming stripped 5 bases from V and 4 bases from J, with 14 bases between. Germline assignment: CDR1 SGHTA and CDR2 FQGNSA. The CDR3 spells CASSPSEQGYGYTF. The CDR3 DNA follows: TGTGCCAGCAGCCCGTCTGAACAGGGCTATGGCTACACCTTC.

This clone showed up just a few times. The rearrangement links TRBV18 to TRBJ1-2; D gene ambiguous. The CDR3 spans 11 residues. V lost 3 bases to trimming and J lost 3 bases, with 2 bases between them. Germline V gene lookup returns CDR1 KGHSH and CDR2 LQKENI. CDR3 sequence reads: CASSPDYGYTF. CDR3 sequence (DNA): TGTGCCAGCTCACCGGACTATGGCTACACCTTC.

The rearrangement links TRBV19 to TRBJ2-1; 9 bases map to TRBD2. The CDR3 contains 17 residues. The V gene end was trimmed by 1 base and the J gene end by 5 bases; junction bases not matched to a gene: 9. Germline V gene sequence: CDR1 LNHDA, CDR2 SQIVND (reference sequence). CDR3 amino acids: CASSIGWGTSIHNEQFF. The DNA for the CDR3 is TGTGCCAGTAGTATAGGGTGGGGGACTAGCATCCACAATGAGCAGTTCTTC.

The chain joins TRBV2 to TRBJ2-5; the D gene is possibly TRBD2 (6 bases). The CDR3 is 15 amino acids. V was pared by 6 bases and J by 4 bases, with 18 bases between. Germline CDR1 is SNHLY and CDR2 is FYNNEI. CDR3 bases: TGTGCCAGCAGCGCGGGACCCGTTGTGGCAGAGACCCAGTACTTC. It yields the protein CASSAGPVVAETQYF.

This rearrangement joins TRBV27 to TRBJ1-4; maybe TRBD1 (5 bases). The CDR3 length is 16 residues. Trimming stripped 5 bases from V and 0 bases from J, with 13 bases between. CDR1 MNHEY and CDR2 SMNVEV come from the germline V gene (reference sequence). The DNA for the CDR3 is TGTGCCAGCAGTGTGGGACGGCTTGCAACTAATGAAAAACTGTTTTTT. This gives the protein CASSVGRLATNEKLFF.

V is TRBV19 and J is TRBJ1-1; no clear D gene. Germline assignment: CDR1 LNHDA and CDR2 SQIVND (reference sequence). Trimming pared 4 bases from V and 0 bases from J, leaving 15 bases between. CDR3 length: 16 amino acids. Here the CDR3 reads CASSTLIGNMNTEAFF. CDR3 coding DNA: TGTGCCAGTAGTACTCTAATTGGGAACATGAACACTGAAGCTTTCTTT.

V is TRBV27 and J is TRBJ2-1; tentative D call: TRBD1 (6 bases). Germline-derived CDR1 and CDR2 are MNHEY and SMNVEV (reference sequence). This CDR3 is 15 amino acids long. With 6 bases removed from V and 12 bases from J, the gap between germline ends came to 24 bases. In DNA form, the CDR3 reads TGTGCCAGCAGCCTAGGGGGAGTCACGGTTCGGGGGCAGTTCTTC. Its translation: CASSLGGVTVRGQFF.

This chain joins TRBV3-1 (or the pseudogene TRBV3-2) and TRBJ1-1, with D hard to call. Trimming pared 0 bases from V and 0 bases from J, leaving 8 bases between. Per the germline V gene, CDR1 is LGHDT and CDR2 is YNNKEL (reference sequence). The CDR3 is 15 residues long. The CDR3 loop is CASSQEGIMNTEAFF. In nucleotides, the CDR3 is TGTGCCAGCAGCCAAGAAGGAATCATGAACACTGAAGCTTTCTTT.